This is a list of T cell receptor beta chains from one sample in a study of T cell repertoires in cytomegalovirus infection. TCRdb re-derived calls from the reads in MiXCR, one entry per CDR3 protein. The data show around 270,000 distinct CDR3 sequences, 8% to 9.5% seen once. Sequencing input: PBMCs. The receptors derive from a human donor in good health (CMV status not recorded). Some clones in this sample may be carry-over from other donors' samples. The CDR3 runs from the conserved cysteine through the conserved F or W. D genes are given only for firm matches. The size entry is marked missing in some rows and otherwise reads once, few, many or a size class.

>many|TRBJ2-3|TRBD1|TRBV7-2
TGTGCCAGCAGCATGTCCGGGACAGGAAGCACAGATACGCAGTATTTT
CASSMSGTGSTDTQYF
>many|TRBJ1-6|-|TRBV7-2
TGTGCCAGCAGCCCTATTTTGGGTGGTGCTTCACCCCTCCACTTT
CASSPILGGASPLHF
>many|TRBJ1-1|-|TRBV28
TGTGCCAGCAGTTTTAAATTCAGGATTGAAGCTTTCTTT
CASSFKFRIEAFF
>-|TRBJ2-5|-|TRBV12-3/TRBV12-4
TGTGCCAGCAGCCTGAGCATCGGGGGCGGACCCCAAGAGACCCAGTACTTC
CASSLSIGGGPQETQYF
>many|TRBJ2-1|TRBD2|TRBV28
TGTGCCAGCAGCCAAACCCGACTAGCGGTGGGAAGTGGGCAGTTCTTC
CASSQTRLAVGSGQFF
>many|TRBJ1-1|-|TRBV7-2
TGTGCCAGCAGCCCACAGATGAACACTGAAGCTTTCTTT
CASSPQMNTEAFF
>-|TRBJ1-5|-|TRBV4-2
TGTGCCAGCAGCCAAGTCGCGGGCAATCAGCCCCAGCATTTT
CASSQVAGNQPQHF
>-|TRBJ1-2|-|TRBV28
TGTGCCAGCAGGGGCTCACCACAGCCGAGGGGCTACACCTTC
CASRGSPQPRGYTF
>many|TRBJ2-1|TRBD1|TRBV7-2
TGTGCCATCGGGACAGGCAATGAGCAGTTCTTC
CAIGTGNEQFF
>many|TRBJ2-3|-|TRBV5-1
TGCGCCAGCAGCTCCGGAGACAGAACTCGCACAGATACGCAGTATTTT
CASSSGDRTRTDTQYF
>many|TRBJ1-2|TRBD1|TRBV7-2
TGTGCCAGCAGCTTAGTGCGTGCAGGGGGCCATGGCTACACCTTC
CASSLVRAGGHGYTF
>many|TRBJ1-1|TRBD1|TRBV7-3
TGTGCCAGCAGCTCGCAAGCGGGACAGGGGGTCAACACTGAAGCTTTCTTT
CASSSQAGQGVNTEAFF
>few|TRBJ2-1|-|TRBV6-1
TGTGCCAGCAGTTCCACGTTGGGGTCGAGCTCCTACAATGAGCAGTTCTTC
CASSSTLGSSSYNEQFF
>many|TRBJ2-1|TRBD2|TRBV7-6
TGTGCCAGCAGCTTAGAAGGTAGCGGGGGAGAGCAGTTCTTC
CASSLEGSGGEQFF
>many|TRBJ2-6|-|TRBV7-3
TGTGCCAGCAGCTCCGTTGGGGGCTCTGGGGCCAACGTCCTGACTTTC
CASSSVGGSGANVLTF
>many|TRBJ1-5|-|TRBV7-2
TGTGCCAGCTCCGTAGGGATTCAAGAGGGCAATCAGCCCCAGCATTTT
CASSVGIQEGNQPQHF